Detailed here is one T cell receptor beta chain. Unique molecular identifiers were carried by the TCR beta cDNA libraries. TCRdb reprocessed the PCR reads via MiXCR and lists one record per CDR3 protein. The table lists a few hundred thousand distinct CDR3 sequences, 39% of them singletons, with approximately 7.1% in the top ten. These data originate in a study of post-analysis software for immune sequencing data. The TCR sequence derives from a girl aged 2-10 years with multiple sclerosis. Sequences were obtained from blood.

DNA for the CDR3: TGCAGTGCTAGAGATAGACAGGGGCTTCCGCTAAGCAATCAGCCCCAGCATTTT. Protein product: CSARDRQGLPLSNQPQHF. V gene TRBV20-1 combines with J gene TRBJ1-5, with 8 bases identical to TRBD1. V lost 0 bases and J lost 1; bases outside the gene matches: 11. The CDR3 is 18 residues long. In germline, CDR1 is DFQATT, CDR2 SNEGSKA (reference sequence).